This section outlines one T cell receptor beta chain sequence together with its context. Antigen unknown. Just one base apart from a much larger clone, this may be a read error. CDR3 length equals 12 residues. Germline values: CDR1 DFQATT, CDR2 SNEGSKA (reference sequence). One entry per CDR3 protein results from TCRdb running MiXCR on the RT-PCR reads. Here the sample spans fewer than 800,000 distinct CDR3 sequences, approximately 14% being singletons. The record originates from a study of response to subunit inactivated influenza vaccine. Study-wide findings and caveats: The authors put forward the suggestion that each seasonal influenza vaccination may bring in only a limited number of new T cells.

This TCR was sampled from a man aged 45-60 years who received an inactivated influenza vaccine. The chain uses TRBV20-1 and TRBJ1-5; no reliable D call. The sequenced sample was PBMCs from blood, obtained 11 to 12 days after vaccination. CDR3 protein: CSVRDGSRPQHF. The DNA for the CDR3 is TGCAGTGTTAGAGACGGAAGTCGGCCCCAGCATTTT.